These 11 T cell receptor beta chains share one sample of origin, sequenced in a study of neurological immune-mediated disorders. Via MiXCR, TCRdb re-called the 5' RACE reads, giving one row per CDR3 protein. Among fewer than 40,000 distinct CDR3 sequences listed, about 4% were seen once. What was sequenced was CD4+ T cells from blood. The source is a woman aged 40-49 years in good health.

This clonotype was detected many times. The CDR3 nucleotides are TGCGCCAGCAGCACCGACCCTAGCGGGATCTCCTACGAGCAGTACTTC. As protein: CASSTDPSGISYEQYF. The chain employs TRBV5-1 and TRBJ2-7; 9 bases match TRBD2. The V gene's germline CDR1 is SGHRS and CDR2 YFSETQ. This CDR3 contains 16 residues. J gave up 0 bases and V 4 bases, and 8 bases lay outside the gene matches.

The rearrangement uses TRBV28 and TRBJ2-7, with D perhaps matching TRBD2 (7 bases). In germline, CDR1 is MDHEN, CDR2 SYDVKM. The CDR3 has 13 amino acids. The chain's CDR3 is CASQVGGLYEQYF. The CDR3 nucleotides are TGTGCGAGTCAGGTGGGGGGGCTATACGAGCAGTACTTC.

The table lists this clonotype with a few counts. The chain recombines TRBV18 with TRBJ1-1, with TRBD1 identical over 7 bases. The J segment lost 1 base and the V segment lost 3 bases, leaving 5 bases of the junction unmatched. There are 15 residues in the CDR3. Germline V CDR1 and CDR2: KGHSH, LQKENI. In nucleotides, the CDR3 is TGTGCCAGCTCACCCGGCTCAGGGGGGAACACTGAAGCTTTCTTT. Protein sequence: CASSPGSGGNTEAFF. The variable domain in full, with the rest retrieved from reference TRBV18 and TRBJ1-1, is NAGVMQNPRHLVRRRGQEARLRCSPMKGHSHVYWYRQLPEEGLKFMVYLQKENIIDESGMPKERFSAEFPKEGPSILRIQQVVRGDSAAYFCASSPGSGGNTEAFFGQGTRLTVV.

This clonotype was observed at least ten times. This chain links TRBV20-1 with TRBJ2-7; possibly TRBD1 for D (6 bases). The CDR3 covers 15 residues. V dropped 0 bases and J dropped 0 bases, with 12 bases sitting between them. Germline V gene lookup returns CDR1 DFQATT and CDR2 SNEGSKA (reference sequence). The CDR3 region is CSARDFDRSSYEQYF. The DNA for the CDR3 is TGCAGTGCTAGAGATTTCGACAGGAGCTCCTACGAGCAGTACTTC.

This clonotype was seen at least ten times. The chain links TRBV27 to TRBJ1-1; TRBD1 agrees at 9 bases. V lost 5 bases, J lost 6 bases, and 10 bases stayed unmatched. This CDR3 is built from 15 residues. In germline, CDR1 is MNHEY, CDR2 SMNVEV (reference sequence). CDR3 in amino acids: CASSPALRTGAEAFF. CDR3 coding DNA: TGTGCCAGCAGTCCCGCCCTTAGGACAGGGGCTGAAGCTTTCTTT.

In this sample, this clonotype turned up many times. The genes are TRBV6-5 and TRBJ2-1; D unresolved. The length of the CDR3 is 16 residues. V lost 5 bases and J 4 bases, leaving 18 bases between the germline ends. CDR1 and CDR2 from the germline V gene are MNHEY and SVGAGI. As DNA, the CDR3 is TGTGCCAGCAGTCCAAAAACTGGAACTTCTTACAATGAGCAGTTCTTC. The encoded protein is CASSPKTGTSYNEQFF.

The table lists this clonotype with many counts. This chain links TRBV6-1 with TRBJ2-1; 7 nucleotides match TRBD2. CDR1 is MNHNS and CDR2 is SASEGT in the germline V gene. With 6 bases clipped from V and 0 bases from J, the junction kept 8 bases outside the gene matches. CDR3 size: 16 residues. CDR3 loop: CASRGGSGDSYNEQFF. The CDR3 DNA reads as TGTGCCAGCAGGGGGGGGTCCGGGGACTCCTACAATGAGCAGTTCTTC.

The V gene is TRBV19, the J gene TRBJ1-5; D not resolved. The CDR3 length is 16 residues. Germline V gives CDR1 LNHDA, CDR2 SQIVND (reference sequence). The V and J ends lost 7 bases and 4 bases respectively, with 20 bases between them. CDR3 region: CASKAGLDGENQPQHF. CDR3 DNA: TGTGCCAGTAAGGCCGGGCTGGACGGGGAGAATCAGCCCCAGCATTTT.

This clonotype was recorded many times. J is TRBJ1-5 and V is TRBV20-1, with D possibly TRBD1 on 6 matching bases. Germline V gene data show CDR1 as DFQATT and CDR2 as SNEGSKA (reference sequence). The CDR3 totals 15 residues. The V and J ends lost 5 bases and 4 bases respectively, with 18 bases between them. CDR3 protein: CSAAIQTGQNQPQHF. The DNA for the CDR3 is TGCAGTGCTGCGATCCAGACCGGACAGAATCAGCCCCAGCATTTT.

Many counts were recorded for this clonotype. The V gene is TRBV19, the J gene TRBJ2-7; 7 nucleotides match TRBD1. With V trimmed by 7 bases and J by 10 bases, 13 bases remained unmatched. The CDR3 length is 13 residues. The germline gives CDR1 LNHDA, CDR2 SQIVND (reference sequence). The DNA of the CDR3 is TGTGCCAGTACGGACAGGCCCTTTGGTGAACAGTACTTC. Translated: CASTDRPFGEQYF.

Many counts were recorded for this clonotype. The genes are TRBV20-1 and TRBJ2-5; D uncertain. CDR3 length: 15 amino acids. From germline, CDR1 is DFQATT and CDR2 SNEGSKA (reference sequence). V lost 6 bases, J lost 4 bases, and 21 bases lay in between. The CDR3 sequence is CSASPSSFWGETQYF. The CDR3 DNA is TGCAGTGCCTCCCCCAGCAGCTTCTGGGGAGAGACCCAGTACTTC.